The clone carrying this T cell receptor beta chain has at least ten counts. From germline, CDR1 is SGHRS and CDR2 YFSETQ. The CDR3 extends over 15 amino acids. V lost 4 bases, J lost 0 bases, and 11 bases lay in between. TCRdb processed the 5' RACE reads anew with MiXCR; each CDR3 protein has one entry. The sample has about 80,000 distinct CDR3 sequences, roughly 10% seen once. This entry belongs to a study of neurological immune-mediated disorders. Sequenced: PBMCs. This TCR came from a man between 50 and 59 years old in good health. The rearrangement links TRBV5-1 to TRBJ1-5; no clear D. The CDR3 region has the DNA TGCGCCAGCAGCGTCGAGGGCTATAGCAATCAGCCCCAGCATTTT. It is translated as CASSVEGYSNQPQHF.